The 27 T cell receptor beta chains in this list originate from one sample, sequenced in a study of blood T cells in healthy people across ages. Together with a sample-barcoded 5' primer, a J-beta primer mix was included in a second PCR lasting about 6 to 11 cycles. MiXCR, run by TCRdb on the 5' RACE reads, gives a single entry per CDR3 protein. The sample contains 730,000 or so distinct CDR3 sequences, approximately 43% of which appear only once. The sequenced material came from blood. These receptors were obtained from a woman aged 60-75 years in good health.

The chain recombines TRBV7-2 with TRBJ2-7; 11 positions agree with TRBD1. The assigned J gene may be wrong: the sequence end matches TRBJ2-5 better. The CDR3 covers 15 residues. In germline, CDR1 is SGHTA, CDR2 FQGNSA. The CDR3 sequence: CASSWTGGASETQYF. The DNA for the CDR3 is TGTGCCAGCAGCTGGACAGGGGGCGCTTCGGAGACCCAGTACTTC.

The J gene is TRBJ1-6, the V gene TRBV12-3 or TRBV12-4; D unclear. V was pared by 2 bases and J by 6 bases, with 11 bases between. The CDR3 totals 15 residues. As DNA, the CDR3 is TGTGCCAGCAGTTTAAGGGCCAAGGGTAATTCACCCCTCCACTTT. Protein product: CASSLRAKGNSPLHF.

Only a few counts were recorded for this clonotype. The rearrangement links TRBV11-2 to TRBJ1-5; the D gene is possibly TRBD1 (6 bases). V was pared by 1 base and J by 6 bases, with 10 bases between. CDR1 is SGHAT, CDR2 FQNNGV, per germline. The CDR3 consists of 14 residues. The CDR3 coding sequence is TGTGCCAGCAGCTTAGCACAGGGCAGTCAGCCCCAGCATTTT. This gives the protein CASSLAQGSQPQHF.

This clonotype turned up a few times. The rearrangement links TRBV7-3 to TRBJ2-5; 7 bases are a match to TRBD2. CDR1 is SGHTA, CDR2 FQGTGA, per germline. Unmatched junction bases numbered 8, after V lost 5 bases and J lost 11 bases. The CDR3 is 12 amino acids. CDR3 protein: CASSANRREQYF. The DNA for the CDR3 is TGTGCCAGCAGCGCCAACAGGCGGGAGCAGTACTTC. The whole variable domain, remainder taken from reference TRBV7-3 and TRBJ2-5, is GAGVSQTPSNKVTEKGKYVELRCDPISGHTALYWYRQSLGQGPEFLIYFQGTGAADDSGLPNDRFFAVRPEGSVSTLKIQRTERGDSAVYLCASSANRREQYFGPGTRLLVL.

The chain uses TRBV20-1 and TRBJ2-1; 7 nucleotides line up with TRBD2. The germline CDR1 and CDR2 sequences are DFQATT and SNEGSKA (reference sequence). The CDR3 has 15 residues. V lost 3 bases and J lost 0; bases outside the gene matches: 5. The CDR3 region has the DNA TGCAGTGCTAGGTCGGGAGGACGCTCCTACAATGAGCAGTTCTTC. This encodes CSARSGGRSYNEQFF.

This chain uses TRBV18 with TRBJ2-1; TRBD2 matches 8 bases. The CDR3 sequence is 16 residues long. The junction had 7 bases not matched to a gene; V was cut back by 0 bases and J by 6 bases. Germline V gene data show CDR1 as KGHSH and CDR2 as LQKENI. CDR3 loop: CASSPPGAGESNEQFF. In DNA, the CDR3 is TGTGCCAGCTCACCACCGGGAGCGGGGGAGTCCAATGAGCAGTTCTTC.

The rearrangement uses TRBV3-1 and TRBJ2-3; no clear D. The CDR3 runs 14 residues. V was cut by 1 base and J by 1 base, with 6 bases left in between. Germline CDR1 is LGHDT and CDR2 is YNNKEL (reference sequence). The CDR3 reads CASSQAERTDTQYF. For the CDR3, the DNA is TGTGCCAGCAGCCAAGCGGAGCGCACAGATACGCAGTATTTT.

V is TRBV30 and J is TRBJ2-4, with D maybe TRBD2 (6 bases). From germline, CDR1 is GTSNPN and CDR2 SVGIG (reference sequence). Deletions cut 0 bases from V and 0 bases from J, with 15 bases between. The CDR3 contains 17 residues. The CDR3 DNA reads as TGTGCCTGGAGTGTAAAGGAGGGTAGGCTAGCCAAAAACATTCAGTACTTC. Translated, it gives CAWSVKEGRLAKNIQYF.

This chain links TRBV11-1 with TRBJ2-7, with D tentatively TRBD2 (5 bases). This CDR3 contains 13 residues. V lost 5 bases and J 2 bases, leaving 10 bases between the germline ends. Looked up from germline, CDR1 is SGHAT and CDR2 is FQDESV (reference sequence). This CDR3 is CASSPDGAYEQYF. The CDR3 DNA reads TGTGCCAGCAGCCCAGACGGGGCCTACGAGCAGTACTTC.

Here the CDR3 reads CSVVTSGGQETQYF. In DNA form, the CDR3 reads TGCAGCGTTGTGACTAGCGGGGGCCAAGAGACCCAGTACTTC. V is TRBV29-1 and J is TRBJ2-5; 12 bases fit TRBD2. Losses at the gene ends were 4 bases for V and 1 base for J; bases not matched to a gene: 1. The germline gives CDR1 SQVTM, CDR2 ANQGSEA. This CDR3 is 14 amino acids long.

This clonotype was seen more than once but under ten times. This chain links TRBV20-1 with TRBJ2-5; 11 bases line up with TRBD2. Germline CDR1 DFQATT, CDR2 SNEGSKA (reference sequence). J lost 2 bases, V lost 5 bases, and 7 bases had no gene match. CDR3 size: 15 residues. CDR3 in DNA: TGCAGTGCTCACAATAGCGGGGGGGAACAAGAGACCCAGTACTTC. Its translation: CSAHNSGGEQETQYF.

This clonotype has a handful of counts. The chain links TRBV6-1 to TRBJ2-7; D is tentatively TRBD1 or TRBD2 (6 bases each). Germline assignment: CDR1 MNHNS and CDR2 SASEGT. The CDR3 is made up of 19 amino acids. V was shortened by 8 bases and J by 0 bases, with 29 bases between the two germline ends. The DNA for the CDR3 is TGTGCCAGCCCTTCCCCGCCAGGGGAAGTAGCGGAGTGCTCCTACGAGCAGTACTTC. This encodes CASPSPPGEVAECSYEQYF.

This rearrangement joins TRBV6-2 or TRBV6-3 to TRBJ2-1; D gene ambiguous. The CDR3 runs 15 residues. The V gene lost 6 bases and the J gene lost 3 bases, with 15 bases spanning the gap. Germline V CDR1 and CDR2: MNHEY, SVGEGT. As DNA, the CDR3 is TGTGCCAGCAGCCCTCTGGCGGCCTACTACAATGAGCAGTTCTTC. It translates to CASSPLAAYYNEQFF.

The J gene is TRBJ1-1, the V gene TRBV4-3; 9 bases map to TRBD1. CDR3 length: 15 residues. Germline V gene sequence: CDR1 LGHNA, CDR2 YSLEER. J was trimmed by 6 bases and V by 3 bases; bases with no gene match: 8. CDR3 DNA: TGCGCCAGCAGCCACACGGACAGGGGTATGGCTGAAGCTTTCTTT. Its protein is CASSHTDRGMAEAFF.

This clonotype came up a few times. The J gene is TRBJ1-2, the V gene TRBV4-3, with 7 bases aligning to TRBD1. This CDR3 is 13 amino acids long. In germline, CDR1 is LGHNA, CDR2 YSLEER. The V and J ends lost 3 bases and 7 bases, in that order; junction bases with no gene match: 5. In DNA, the CDR3 is TGCGCCAGCAGCCACACACAGGGGACTGGCTACACCTTC. It specifies CASSHTQGTGYTF.

This clonotype was found a few times. The chain joins TRBV28 to TRBJ2-7, with D perhaps being TRBD1 or TRBD2 (7 bases each). Near its end, the DNA agrees better with TRBJ2-5, so the J call may be wrong. The CDR3 runs 16 residues. Germline V gene sequence: CDR1 MDHEN, CDR2 SYDVKM. CDR3 protein: CASSYSPGGLQETQYF. For the CDR3, the DNA is TGTGCCAGCAGTTACTCTCCAGGGGGACTACAAGAGACCCAGTACTTC.

The V and J genes are TRBV3-1 and TRBJ1-1, with D hard to call. The CDR3 loop spans 13 amino acids. V dropped 0 bases and J dropped 2 bases, with 4 bases sitting between them. Germline V gene sequence: CDR1 LGHDT, CDR2 YNNKEL (reference sequence). For the CDR3, the DNA is TGTGCCAGCAGCCAAGAGACAAACACTGAAGCTTTCTTT. Encoded protein: CASSQETNTEAFF.

The CDR3 DNA sequence: TGTGCCAGCAGTGTTTATCGGAGTGGACCTCGGCAGTTCTTC. This codes for CASSVYRSGPRQFF. The chain links TRBV28 to TRBJ2-1; D ambiguous. The germline V gene has CDR1 MDHEN and CDR2 SYDVKM. The V end lost 5 bases, the J end lost 12 bases, and 20 bases lay between the germline ends. The CDR3 extends over 14 amino acids.

This chain uses TRBV27 with TRBJ2-1; D might be TRBD1 or TRBD2, each matching 5 bases. CDR1 and CDR2 (germline): MNHEY, SMNVEV (reference sequence). The CDR3 has 14 residues. V shed 8 bases and J shed 6 bases, with 17 bases lying between them. In DNA form, the CDR3 reads TGTGCCAGCGGCTTCGGGGCGTCGGGCAATGAGCAGTTCTTC. This translates into CASGFGASGNEQFF.

This clonotype was recorded a few times. The V gene is TRBV21-1, the J gene TRBJ2-7; TRBD1 reflects the table's D call only, with no check against the DNA. TRBV21-1 is given as a pseudogene. The CDR3 covers 14 residues. The chain's CDR3 is CASSKPQELYEQYF. DNA for the CDR3: TGTGCCAGCAGCAAACCACAGGAACTTTACGAGCAGTACTTC.

V usage is TRBV9 and J usage is TRBJ1-2; D not certain. V lost 0 bases and J lost 3, with 9 bases in between. Germline values: CDR1 SGDLS, CDR2 YYNGEE. This CDR3 is 14 amino acids long. CDR3 in DNA: TGTGCCAGCAGCGTAGGTCGGGCCTACTATGGCTACACCTTC. Residues: CASSVGRAYYGYTF. Combining the CDR3 with reference TRBV9 and TRBJ1-2 gives the whole variable domain DSGVTQTPKHLITATGQRVTLRCSPRSGDLSVYWYQQSLDQGLQFLIQYYNGEERAKGNILERFSAQQFPDLHSELNLSSLELGDSALYFCASSVGRAYYGYTFGSGTRLTVV.

This clonotype was observed a handful of times. The J gene is TRBJ1-2, the V gene TRBV6-5; 11 nucleotides align to TRBD1. The CDR3 is 14 amino acids. After removal of 6 bases from V and 7 bases from J, the junction contained 7 bases not matched to a gene. The V gene's germline CDR1 is MNHEY and CDR2 SVGAGI. The CDR3 nucleotides are TGTGCCAGCAGCTACGGACAGGGGGCGGGTGGCTACACCTTC. It codes for CASSYGQGAGGYTF.

This clonotype was detected a few times. This chain joins TRBV10-3 and TRBJ2-3, with 8 bases that match TRBD2. Per the germline V gene, CDR1 is ENHRY and CDR2 is SYGVKD. The CDR3 runs to 13 residues. V lost 10 bases to trimming and J lost 2 bases; unmatched junction nucleotides: 5. In DNA, the CDR3 is TGTGCCACCGGGGGGGATCTCACAGATACGCAGTATTTT. It codes for CATGGDLTDTQYF.

This sequence joins TRBV18 and TRBJ1-2, with D unclear. V was trimmed by 2 bases and J by 8 bases, leaving 15 bases between them. Germline CDR1 KGHSH, CDR2 LQKENI. This CDR3 is built from 14 residues. This CDR3 reads CASSPIASDGGYTF. For the CDR3, the DNA is TGTGCCAGCTCACCAATCGCCAGCGATGGGGGCTACACCTTC. The full variable domain, with the rest looked up from reference TRBV18 and TRBJ1-2, is NAGVMQNPRHLVRRRGQEARLRCSPMKGHSHVYWYRQLPEEGLKFMVYLQKENIIDESGMPKERFSAEFPKEGPSILRIQQVVRGDSAAYFCASSPIASDGGYTFGSGTRLTVV.

This clonotype showed up many times. This chain links TRBV10-3 with TRBJ2-3, with D possibly matching TRBD2 (6 bases). Between the trimmed V and J ends, which lost 3 bases and 1 base, there was a span of 11 bases. The CDR3 has 15 amino acids. Germline loops: CDR1 ENHRY, CDR2 SYGVKD. CDR3 nucleotide sequence: TGTGCCATCAGTGATCGGAGGGAGGGCACAGATACGCAGTATTTT. Encoded protein: CAISDRREGTDTQYF.

J is TRBJ2-3 and V is TRBV12-3 or TRBV12-4, with 8 bases matching TRBD2. V was pared by 7 bases and J by 0 bases, with 12 bases of the junction left unmatched. This CDR3 is built from 17 residues. The chain's CDR3 is CASTGVSGGRSTDTQYF. The CDR3 DNA sequence: TGTGCCAGCACCGGGGTCAGCGGGGGCCGAAGCACAGATACGCAGTATTTT.

The chain uses TRBV11-2 and TRBJ2-1; TRBD2 aligns across 11 bases. CDR1 and CDR2 (germline): SGHAT, FQNNGV. The CDR3 is 16 amino acids. Losses at the gene ends were 3 bases for V and 5 bases for J; bases not matched to a gene: 6. The CDR3 DNA follows: TGTGCCAGCAGCTTCCTAGCGGGGGGACCAAACAATGAGCAGTTCTTC. Translated: CASSFLAGGPNNEQFF.